A single sample is the source of the 24 T cell receptor beta chains below, sequenced in a study of cytomegalovirus exposure and HLA in healthy donors. The PCR made use of 60 Vbeta and 13 Jbeta primers. Libraries were prepared by immunoSEQ multiplex PCR; TCRdb keeps only in-frame clonotypes and omits some of them. The sample lists roughly 100,000 clones, approximately 77% seen once, with about 5% in the top ten. The sequencing sample was made of PBMCs. These receptors originate from a woman in her 40s in good health and CMV-seronegative.

Comments on this clone: The identical CDR3 is also encoded by other nucleotide sequences in the sample. The rearrangement joins TRBV28 to TRBJ1-1; no firm D call. Deletions cut 1 base from V and 1 base from J, with 4 bases between. This CDR3 has 13 amino acids. Germline CDR1 MDHEN, CDR2 SYDVKM. As DNA, the CDR3 is TGTGCCAGCAGTTTATCAGGGAACACTGAAGCTTTCTTT. Its translation is CASSLSGNTEAFF.

The CDR3 nucleotides are TGTGCCAGCAGCCCGCAGGCAGGGGCACATGAAGCTTTCTTT. It translates to CASSPQAGAHEAFF. The gene calls are TRBV7-9 and TRBJ1-1; perhaps TRBD1 as D (6 bases). Germline CDR1 and CDR2: SEHNR and FQNEAQ (reference sequence). V was shortened by 5 bases and J by 7 bases, with 17 bases between the two germline ends. This CDR3 region has 14 residues.

This chain connects TRBV9 to TRBJ2-3; the D gene is possibly TRBD2 (6 bases). Between the trimmed V and J ends, which lost 1 base and 4 bases, there was a span of 10 bases. Per the germline V gene, CDR1 is SGDLS and CDR2 is YYNGEE. The CDR3 loop spans 14 amino acids. The CDR3 spells CASSVRPGADTQYF. The DNA for the CDR3 is TGTGCCAGCAGCGTACGTCCGGGGGCAGATACGCAGTATTTT.

In DNA form, the CDR3 reads TGTGCCACCAGCAACCGAGGGACAGGGACTACTAGCTCCTATAATTCACCCCTCCACTTT. Translation: CATSNRGTGTTSSYNSPLHF. The V and J genes are TRBV15 and TRBJ1-6; 9 positions agree with TRBD1. The length of the CDR3 is 20 residues. V trimming: 4 bases; J trimming: 0 bases; junction bases outside the gene matches: 13. The germline CDR1 and CDR2 sequences are LNHNV and YYDKDF (reference sequence). Full variable domain (outside the CDR3, taken from reference TRBV15 and TRBJ1-6): DAMVIQNPRYQVTQFGKPVTLSCSQTLNHNVMYWYQQKSSQAPKLLFHYYDKDFNNEADTPDNFQSRRPNTSFCFLDIRSPGLGDTAMYLCATSNRGTGTTSSYNSPLHFGNGTRLTVT.

The gene calls are TRBV2 and TRBJ1-1; 8 bases map to TRBD1. CDR1 is SNHLY and CDR2 is FYNNEI in the germline V gene. This CDR3 has 15 amino acids. The V gene end was trimmed by 4 bases and the J gene end by 11 bases; junction bases not matched to a gene: 15. CDR3 in DNA: TGTGCCAGCAGTGTGGGATTAGACAGGGGCTTAGGGGCTTTCTTT. As protein: CASSVGLDRGLGAFF.

A few counts support this clone. The chain combines TRBV5-4 with TRBJ2-7, with 8 bases lining up with TRBD1. The CDR3 spans 16 residues. Germline lookup yields CDR1 SGHNT and CDR2 YYREEE (reference sequence). Germline trimming cut 0 bases from V and 4 bases from J; bases unmatched to any gene: 9. CDR3 DNA: TGTGCCAGCAGCTTGGACCCGACAGGGGACGGGTACGAGCAGTACTTC. Amino acid sequence: CASSLDPTGDGYEQYF.

This clone has just one count. This chain uses TRBV27 with TRBJ1-4; 10 bases are a match to TRBD1. The germline V gene encodes CDR1 MNHEY and CDR2 SMNVEV (reference sequence). The V gene end was trimmed by 5 bases and the J gene end by 7 bases; junction bases not matched to a gene: 4. This CDR3 has 14 residues. The CDR3 region has the DNA TGTGCCAGCAGTATGGACAGGGGGGGTGAAAAACTGTTTTTT. Translation gives CASSMDRGGEKLFF.

The rearrangement uses TRBV29-1 and TRBJ2-1, with 7 bases matching TRBD2. The CDR3 contains 12 residues. Germline V gives CDR1 SQVTM, CDR2 ANQGSEA. J lost 3 bases, V lost 6 bases, and 2 bases had no gene match. The CDR3 sequence: CSVGGGYNEQFF. The DNA for the CDR3 is TGCAGCGTAGGCGGGGGCTACAATGAGCAGTTCTTC.

The rearrangement joins TRBV19 to TRBJ1-1; 9 bases align to TRBD1. The CDR3 consists of 16 residues. The ends lost 6 bases at V and 4 bases at J; junction bases unmatched: 12. Germline V gene data show CDR1 as LNHDA and CDR2 as SQIVND (reference sequence). The CDR3: CASRDRGPNPGTEAFF. The CDR3 coding sequence is TGTGCCAGTAGGGACAGGGGCCCTAACCCGGGCACTGAAGCTTTCTTT. The full variable domain, its missing parts supplied by reference TRBV19 and TRBJ1-1, is DGGITQSPKYLFRKEGQNVTLSCEQNLNHDAMYWYRQDPGQGLRLIYYSQIVNDFQKGDIAEGYSVSREKKESFPLTVTSAQKNPTAFYLCASRDRGPNPGTEAFFGQGTRLTVV.

The gene calls are TRBV7-2 and TRBJ2-7, with D possibly being TRBD2 (8 bases). The CDR3 totals 16 residues. The V gene lost 5 bases and the J gene lost 4 bases, with 21 bases spanning the gap. Germline loops: CDR1 SGHTA, CDR2 FQGNSA. As DNA, the CDR3 is TGTGCCAGCAGCCTCCCGGGGGGGGGACAGAAATACGAGCAGTACTTC. It codes for CASSLPGGGQKYEQYF. Full variable domain (remainder filled in from reference TRBV7-2 and TRBJ2-7): GAGVSQSPSNKVTEKGKDVELRCDPISGHTALYWYRQSLGQGLEFLIYFQGNSAPDKSGLPSDRFSAERTGGSVSTLTIQRTQQEDSAVYLCASSLPGGGQKYEQYFGPGTRLTVT.

DNA for the CDR3: TGTGCCAGCAGGAGGGGGGGGTCGGACACTGAAGCTTTCTTT. Translated, it gives CASRRGGSDTEAFF. The chain links TRBV9 to TRBJ1-1; D is perhaps TRBD1 (6 bases). Trimming removed 5 bases from V and 3 bases from J, with 14 bases in between. CDR3 length: 14 amino acids. Germline V lookup: CDR1 SGDLS, CDR2 YYNGEE.

The chain recombines TRBV11-3 with TRBJ1-6; a possible D gene is TRBD1 (5 bases). The CDR3 is 18 amino acids. Germline assignment: CDR1 SGHNT and CDR2 YENEEA. V lost 0 bases and J 7 bases, leaving 19 bases between the germline ends. The CDR3 nucleotides read TGTGCCAGCAGCTTAGATCCCCCCTTGGCAGGGAACAATTCACCCCTCCACTTT. Translation: CASSLDPPLAGNNSPLHF.

This chain's CDR3 is CSVLDRGFTDTQYF. The CDR3 DNA is TGCAGCGTTTTGGACAGGGGATTCACAGATACGCAGTATTTT. The chain is built from TRBV29-1 and TRBJ2-3; 9 bases align to TRBD1. The CDR3 runs 14 residues. Germline CDR1 is SQVTM and CDR2 is ANQGSEA. Germline trimming cut 5 bases from V and 2 bases from J; bases unmatched to any gene: 5.

The genes are TRBV27 and TRBJ1-2; D not resolved. CDR1 is MNHEY and CDR2 is SMNVEV in the germline V gene (reference sequence). Between the trimmed V and J ends, which lost 3 bases and 4 bases, there was a span of 9 bases. CDR3 length equals 13 residues. CDR3 residues: CASSFVTGYGYTF. The CDR3 nucleotides are TGTGCCAGCAGTTTCGTGACGGGCTATGGCTACACCTTC.

The CDR3 protein is CASSQDDRGVGYTF. CDR3 nucleotides: TGTGCCAGCAGCCAAGATGACAGGGGGGTCGGCTACACCTTC. This chain connects TRBV4-2 to TRBJ1-2; 9 nucleotides agree with TRBD1. The V segment lost 0 bases and the J segment 8 bases; nucleotides outside the gene matches: 4. Germline V gene lookup returns CDR1 LGHNA and CDR2 YNFKEQ. This CDR3 contains 14 residues.

The CDR3 bases are TGTGCCAGCAGTCCTGACGGGGGGCCCTACGAGCAGTACTTC. It is translated as CASSPDGGPYEQYF. This chain links TRBV13 with TRBJ2-7; D is possibly TRBD2 (7 bases). V dropped 6 bases and J dropped 2 bases, with 14 bases sitting between them. Germline V gives CDR1 PRHDT, CDR2 FYEKMQ (reference sequence). This CDR3 has 14 amino acids.

The chain carries TRBV5-1 and TRBJ1-1; 8 bases line up with TRBD1. The CDR3 runs 18 residues. Germline V gene lookup returns CDR1 SGHRS and CDR2 YFSETQ. The J segment lost 1 base and the V segment lost 5 bases, leaving 16 bases of the junction unmatched. The CDR3 DNA is TGCGCCAGCAGTTACTCAGGGGGCACGTACGCTCCGAACACTGAAGCTTTCTTT. It encodes CASSYSGGTYAPNTEAFF.

The CDR3 is CAIRREKGTGNTIYF. The CDR3 DNA sequence: TGTGCCATCAGACGAGAGAAGGGGACTGGAAACACCATATATTTT. The chain uses TRBV10-3 and TRBJ1-3; possibly TRBD1 for D (5 bases). CDR3 length: 15 residues. Germline values: CDR1 ENHRY, CDR2 SYGVKD. V was pared by 6 bases and J by 2 bases, with 14 bases between.

The genes are TRBV5-1 and TRBJ2-1, with 8 bases aligning to TRBD2. From germline, CDR1 is SGHRS and CDR2 YFSETQ. CDR3 length: 14 residues. After removal of 8 bases from V and 3 bases from J, the junction contained 7 bases not matched to a gene. The chain's CDR3 is CASMTSEIYNEQFF. In DNA, the CDR3 is TGCGCCAGTATGACTAGCGAGATCTACAATGAGCAGTTCTTC.

This clone was detected once. This rearrangement joins TRBV2 to TRBJ1-3; 9 bases fit TRBD1. Germline V gene data show CDR1 as SNHLY and CDR2 as FYNNEI. The CDR3 is 15 residues long. Germline trimming cut 6 bases from V and 0 bases from J; bases unmatched to any gene: 3. This CDR3 is CASRGDRASGNTIYF. The CDR3 DNA reads TGTGCCAGCAGGGGGGACAGGGCCTCTGGAAACACCATATATTTT.

The chain's CDR3 is CASSHAPGQGDQPQHF. CDR3 DNA sequence: TGCGCCAGCAGCCATGCACCGGGACAGGGCGATCAGCCCCAGCATTTT. The rearrangement uses TRBV4-1 and TRBJ1-5, with 9 nucleotides matching TRBD1. The CDR3 sequence is 16 residues long. The V gene's germline CDR1 is MGHRA and CDR2 YSYEKL. Trimming removed 3 bases from V and 5 bases from J; junction bases left unmatched: 8.

V and J are TRBV4-3 and TRBJ1-6; D remains unclear. CDR1 and CDR2 (germline): LGHNA, YSLEER. The V and J ends lost 0 bases and 10 bases respectively, with 16 bases between them. This CDR3 has 16 amino acids. The CDR3 is CASSQDYRGLESPLHF. The CDR3 DNA reads TGCGCCAGCAGCCAAGATTATCGGGGTTTGGAGTCACCCCTCCACTTT.

The chain employs TRBV30 and TRBJ2-3, with D maybe TRBD2 (6 bases). The CDR3 has 17 residues. Germline-derived CDR1 and CDR2 are GTSNPN and SVGIG (reference sequence). With 1 base removed from V and 2 bases from J, the gap between germline ends came to 19 bases. CDR3 residues: CAWSAPNWRGSTDTQYF. The CDR3 bases are TGTGCCTGGAGTGCCCCTAATTGGCGGGGATCCACAGATACGCAGTATTTT.

This clone was found a few times. V and J are TRBV14 and TRBJ1-1; possible D gene TRBD1, 5 bases. CDR3 length: 14 residues. V lost 4 bases and J lost 1, with 10 bases in between. The germline V gene encodes CDR1 SGHDN and CDR2 FVKESK. This chain's CDR3 is CASSLVGPNTEAFF. The CDR3 nucleotides are TGTGCCAGCAGCCTCGTGGGGCCGAACACTGAAGCTTTCTTT.